The rows below give T cell receptor beta chains drawn from one sample of a study of cytomegalovirus exposure and HLA in healthy donors. The repertoire was sequenced with immunoSEQ multiplex PCR; TCRdb's copy has only in-frame clones and lacks some. The sample contains tens of thousands of clones, more than 85% of which appear only once. The sequenced sample was PBMCs. The receptors originated from a woman between 18 and 30 years old in good health and CMV-seronegative. Each CDR3 is given with its conserved first and last residue. A D gene is named only where the DNA matches it firmly. Some rows mark clone size as missing; the rest say once, few, many or name a class of expanded clone.

size	J	D	V	DNA	CDR3
-	TRBJ2-3	TRBD2	TRBV28	TGTGCCAGCAGCGGGGACTACGAGCTAGATACGCAGTATTTT	CASSGDYELDTQYF
-	TRBJ2-2	TRBD2	TRBV10-1	TGCGCCAGCAGTGAGTCGCGACTAGCCCGCACCGGGGAGCTGTTTTTT	CASSESRLARTGELFF
-	TRBJ2-1	TRBD2	TRBV2	TGTGCCAGCGGGGGGAGGGGGCAGTTCTTC	CASGGRGQFF
-	TRBJ1-2	-	TRBV5-4	TGTGCCAGCAGCTTGGCCGGAGGGTTTGGCTACACCTTC	CASSLAGGFGYTF
-	TRBJ1-2	-	TRBV6-5	TGTGCCAGCAGTTACGGGGCCCACTACACCTTC	CASSYGAHYTF
-	TRBJ1-2	-	TRBV5-6	TGTGCCAGCAGATCCAGGCCGCGGACTTATGGCTACACCTTC	CASRSRPRTYGYTF
-	TRBJ2-1	TRBD2	TRBV4-3	TGCGCCAGCAGCCAAGATCTCGGACTAGCGGTCAATGAGCAGTTCTTC	CASSQDLGLAVNEQFF
-	TRBJ1-4	-	TRBV15	TGTGCCACCAGCAGAGAGGCAGCAGAGGGTGAAAAACTGTTTTTT	CATSREAAEGEKLFF
-	TRBJ2-1	-	TRBV6-1	TGTGCCAGCAGTGTTACAGTTGATGAGCAGTTCTTC	CASSVTVDEQFF
-	TRBJ2-1	TRBD2	TRBV19	TGTGCCAGTAGTACCCGGACTAGCGGAAGACACAATGAGCAGTTCTTC	CASSTRTSGRHNEQFF
few	TRBJ2-1	-	TRBV6-1	TGTGCCAGCAGTGTTGGACAGAGTCATTACAATGAGCAGTTCTTC	CASSVGQSHYNEQFF
-	TRBJ1-2	-	TRBV15	TGTGCCACCAGCAGAGAACCGGACATCACTATCGGCTACACCTTC	CATSREPDITIGYTF
-	TRBJ1-4	-	TRBV30	TGTGCCGCTCAAAGCGGGGGGGAACTGGCAACTAATGAAAAACTGTTTTTT	CAAQSGGELATNEKLFF
-	TRBJ1-4	-	TRBV19	TGTGCCAGTACCCTAGCGGGGGGCAGGCGAAATGAAAAACTGTTTTTT	CASTLAGGRRNEKLFF
-	TRBJ1-2	TRBD1	TRBV6-1	TGTGCCACGATGGGACAGAACTATGGCTACACCTTC	CATMGQNYGYTF
-	TRBJ2-3	TRBD1	TRBV15	TGTGCCACCAGCAGAGAACAGGGGGCCACAGATACGCAGTATTTT	CATSREQGATDTQYF
-	TRBJ2-2	TRBD1	TRBV18	TGTGCCAGCTCAACAGACAGGGGTGGCACCGGGGAGCTGTTTTTT	CASSTDRGGTGELFF
-	TRBJ2-7	-	TRBV9	TGTGCCAGCAGCCCGGGGGTGGGGTACGAGCAGTACTTC	CASSPGVGYEQYF
-	TRBJ2-5	-	TRBV1	TGCACCAGCAGCCAACGCCAACTAGCGGGAGGGATTGGCCAGTACTTC	CTSSQRQLAGGIGQYF
-	TRBJ1-4	TRBD1	TRBV5-1	TGCGCCAGCAGCTTGGACCCTGGGTCCGGCGCCCAGCCTAGGGGGCAACTGTTTTTT	CASSLDPGSGAQPRGQLFF
-	TRBJ1-6	TRBD1	TRBV5-1	TGCGCCAGCAGCTACGACAGAGGGGGCGGGTCACCCCTCCACTTT	CASSYDRGGGSPLHF
-	TRBJ2-1	TRBD2	TRBV6-4	TGTGCCAGCAGTGACTCGGCCGAAGGACTAGCGGGAGTCAATGAGCAGTTCTTC	CASSDSAEGLAGVNEQFF
-	TRBJ1-5	-	TRBV7-2	TGTGCCAGCAGCCCGATTCAGGGGAATTATCAGCCCCAGCATTTT	CASSPIQGNYQPQHF
-	TRBJ1-1	-	TRBV5-4	TGTGCCAGCAGCTTAGCAGGGATGAACACTGAAGCTTTCTTT	CASSLAGMNTEAFF
-	TRBJ2-1	-	TRBV15	TGTGCCACCAGCAGAGATTTCAGGGGAAACAATGAGCAGTTCTTC	CATSRDFRGNNEQFF
-	TRBJ2-6	TRBD1	TRBV10-3	TGTGCCATCAGTGAGGACAGGGCCAGCTCTGGGGCCAACGTCCTGACTTTC	CAISEDRASSGANVLTF
-	TRBJ1-1	TRBD1	TRBV5-1	TGCGCCAGCAGCAGGACAGGAGTGGGGAACACTGAAGCTTTCTTT	CASSRTGVGNTEAFF
-	TRBJ1-1	-	TRBV11-3	TGTGCCAGCAGCTCCCTAAGAACTGAAGCTTTCTTT	CASSSLRTEAFF
-	TRBJ1-2	-	TRBV10-2	TGCGCCAGCGGAGGATGGGCTTTACGCGGCTACACCTTC	CASGGWALRGYTF
-	TRBJ1-3	-	TRBV9	TGTGCCAGCCAGGGGCCCTCTGGAAACACCATATATTTT	CASQGPSGNTIYF
-	TRBJ2-1	TRBD1	TRBV11-2	TGTGCCAGCAGCTTAGTAGGGGGCCCCTACAATGAGCAGTTCTTC	CASSLVGGPYNEQFF
-	TRBJ1-2	TRBD1	TRBV6-1	TGTGCCAGCAGTGGGACCGGACAGGGCTATGGCTACACCTTC	CASSGTGQGYGYTF
-	TRBJ2-5	TRBD2	TRBV9	TGTGCCAGCAGCCCGTTCGGCGGGGGGTCAGCACAAGAGACCCAGTACTTC	CASSPFGGGSAQETQYF
-	TRBJ2-3	TRBD2	TRBV7-8	TGTGCCAGCAGCCCGACTAGCGGGGCGCAGGATACGCAGTATTTT	CASSPTSGAQDTQYF
-	TRBJ2-1	TRBD2	TRBV28	TGTGCCAGCAGTTTAGTTTTTAGGGGTAGCGGGAGGCCGTCCTACAATGAGCAGTTCTTC	CASSLVFRGSGRPSYNEQFF
-	TRBJ2-3	TRBD2	TRBV19	TGTGCCAGTAGTATTCTAGCGGGAGGGATCACAGATACGCAGTATTTT	CASSILAGGITDTQYF
-	TRBJ1-4	-	TRBV12-2	TGTGCAAGTCGCTTAAGGACTGGGATTAATGAAAAACTGTTTTTT	CASRLRTGINEKLFF
-	TRBJ1-4	-	TRBV2	TGTGCCAGCAGTGAGGACAGCCTTGCAACTAATGAAAAACTGTTTTTT	CASSEDSLATNEKLFF
-	TRBJ2-1	TRBD2	TRBV5-1	TGCGCCAGCAGCTCGGGCTGGACTAGCGGGAGTACCTCCTACAATGAGCAGTTCTTC	CASSSGWTSGSTSYNEQFF
-	TRBJ2-5	-	TRBV6-1	TGTGCCAGCAGTGAAGCTGGACTCGTTACAGAGACCCAGTACTTC	CASSEAGLVTETQYF
-	TRBJ1-2	TRBD1	TRBV27	TGTGCCAGCTACCCTGTGCAGGGGGACTATGGCTACACCTTC	CASYPVQGDYGYTF
once	TRBJ2-1	TRBD1	TRBV5-1	TGCGCCAGCAGCTTGGGCTGGACAGGGAATGAGCAGTTCTTC	CASSLGWTGNEQFF
-	TRBJ1-2	-	TRBV2	TGTGCCAGCAGGGACAGAAGAAATGGCTACACCTTC	CASRDRRNGYTF
-	TRBJ2-1	-	TRBV9	TGTGCCAGCAGCGTAGGCCCCCGACTCACCAATGAGCAGTTCTTC	CASSVGPRLTNEQFF
-	TRBJ2-5	TRBD2	TRBV6-6	TGTGCCAGCAGTTTCGGACTAGCGGGAAAAGAGACCCAGTACTTC	CASSFGLAGKETQYF
-	TRBJ2-1	TRBD2	TRBV6-4	TGTGCCAGCAGTGTTGGCGGGAGTTCCTACAATGAGCAGTTCTTC	CASSVGGSSYNEQFF
-	TRBJ2-2	-	TRBV19	TGTGCCAGTAGCATCATTAGAGGAAACACCGGGGAGCTGTTTTTT	CASSIIRGNTGELFF
-	TRBJ1-3	-	TRBV7-9	TGTGCCCTTACAAACCCGGAACCGGCAGAAGGACTGAGCACCATATATTTT	CALTNPEPAEGLSTIYF
-	TRBJ1-4	TRBD1	TRBV5-1	TGCGCCAGCAGCTTGGGGACAGGCCATGAAAAACTGTTTTTT	CASSLGTGHEKLFF
-	TRBJ2-5	TRBD2	TRBV18	TGTGCCAGCTCAACCATGCGAGCGGGGTTACAAGAGACCCAGTACTTC	CASSTMRAGLQETQYF
few	TRBJ2-3	TRBD2	TRBV18	TGTGCCAGCTCACCACAAGTTTTAGCGGGCAGCACAGATACGCAGTATTTT	CASSPQVLAGSTDTQYF
-	TRBJ2-7	TRBD1	TRBV2	TGTGCCAGCATGGTTCGGACAGGGGTTTACGAGCAGTACTTC	CASMVRTGVYEQYF
-	TRBJ2-1	TRBD2	TRBV6-4	TGTGCCAGCAGTGGAACGGGGGGGACCCCCAATGAGCAGTTCTTC	CASSGTGGTPNEQFF
-	TRBJ1-2	-	TRBV12-2	TGTGCAAGTCGCTTAGATCGTGGGGCAAAGACAGGGGGGTTCTATGGCTACACCTTC	CASRLDRGAKTGGFYGYTF
-	TRBJ2-2	TRBD2	TRBV5-1	TGCGCCAGCAGCTTGCCGGGAGGGAACACCGGGGAGCTGTTTTTT	CASSLPGGNTGELFF
-	TRBJ2-7	TRBD1	TRBV5-1	TGCGCCAGCAGCCTGCGACAGGGAACCTACGAGCAGTACTTC	CASSLRQGTYEQYF
-	TRBJ2-7	TRBD2	TRBV4-1	TGCGCCAGCAGCCAAGACCCAACTGGGGGACTAGACTACGAGCAGTACTTC	CASSQDPTGGLDYEQYF
-	TRBJ1-1	-	TRBV7-9	TGTGCCAGCAGCTTAGGCGGGTTGAACACTGAAGCTTTCTTT	CASSLGGLNTEAFF
-	TRBJ1-1	TRBD1	TRBV6-6	TGTGCCAGCAAGGGGACAGAGAACACTGAAGCTTTCTTT	CASKGTENTEAFF
-	TRBJ1-2	TRBD1	TRBV15	TGTGCCACCAGCAGAGTTCAGGGGGCTCGCTATGGCTACACCTTC	CATSRVQGARYGYTF